The 11 T cell receptor beta chains in this list originate from one sample, sequenced in a study of T-cell memory formation after mild COVID-19. One entry per CDR3 protein, called by TCRdb with MiXCR from the 5' RACE reads. The table shows about 600,000 distinct CDR3 sequences, with about 20% occurring only once. Material: PBMCs or a T cell subset sorted from them (not recorded which). The source is an adult woman who had mild COVID-19 (a few samples of this study predate the infection). Cell type and time point are not known.

This clonotype appeared many times. This sequence joins TRBV7-2 and TRBJ2-3; D is ambiguous. V shed 4 bases and J shed 6 bases, with 23 bases lying between them. The length of the CDR3 is 17 residues. CDR1 is SGHTA, CDR2 FQGNSA, per germline. The CDR3 DNA reads as TGTGCCAGCAGCTATGGTGGCCAGCTAGGCCTCACTGATACGCAGTATTTT. This translates into CASSYGGQLGLTDTQYF.

This clonotype was counted a few times. V and J are TRBV20-1 and TRBJ1-2; maybe TRBD1 (6 bases). This CDR3 has 15 amino acids. From germline, CDR1 is DFQATT and CDR2 SNEGSKA (reference sequence). V shed 0 bases and J shed 2 bases, with 13 bases lying between them. The CDR3 loop reads CSARDAGRGNYGYTF. CDR3 DNA sequence: TGCAGTGCTAGAGATGCGGGGAGGGGGAACTATGGCTACACCTTC.

Only a few counts were recorded for this clonotype. The chain has TRBV6-5 and TRBJ2-2; tentatively, D is TRBD2 (6 bases). In germline, CDR1 is MNHEY, CDR2 SVGAGI. This CDR3 comprises 15 residues. Trimming pared 4 bases from V and 4 bases from J, leaving 13 bases between. The CDR3 coding sequence is TGTGCCAGCAGTTTCGGGACTCAGGGCACCGGGGAGCTGTTTTTT. Amino acids: CASSFGTQGTGELFF.

The chain links TRBV12-3 or TRBV12-4 to TRBJ1-1; D remains ambiguous. The CDR3 contains 16 residues. The V gene lost 7 bases and the J gene lost 1 base, with 19 bases spanning the gap. The CDR3 region has the DNA TGTGCCAGCACCTCAGCTGGTCGCAGCCCGAACACTGAAGCTTTCTTT. Translated, it gives CASTSAGRSPNTEAFF.

J is TRBJ2-1 and V is TRBV12-3 or TRBV12-4; 11 nucleotides align to TRBD1. The CDR3 has 16 amino acids. J gave up 8 bases and V 7 bases, and 13 bases lay outside the gene matches. As DNA, the CDR3 is TGTGCCAGCACCCGTAGCGGGACAGGGGGGGTTTATGAGCAGTTCTTC. Residues: CASTRSGTGGVYEQFF.

The chain employs TRBV7-6 and TRBJ2-7; 7 bases agree with TRBD2. Germline CDR1 is SGHVS and CDR2 is FNYEAQ. CDR3 length: 13 amino acids. V gave up 3 bases and J gave up 7 bases; unmatched junction bases: 6. CDR3 DNA sequence: TGTGCCAGCAGCTTTGCCACCGGGAGGGAGCAGTACTTC. Its translation: CASSFATGREQYF. Looking up the rest from reference TRBV7-6 and TRBJ2-7 gives the full variable domain: GAGVSQSPRYKVTKRGQDVALRCDPISGHVSLYWYRQALGQGPEFLTYFNYEAQQDKSGLPNDRFSAERPEGSISTLTIQRTEQRDSAMYRCASSFATGREQYFGPGTRLTVT.

The rearrangement links TRBV20-1 to TRBJ2-7; D unclear. Germline values: CDR1 DFQATT, CDR2 SNEGSKA (reference sequence). The CDR3 contains 14 residues. V was pared by 3 bases and J by 0 bases, with 12 bases between. The CDR3 DNA reads TGCAGTGCTAGCCCCGGGTGGACCTCCTACGAGCAGTACTTC. Residues: CSASPGWTSYEQYF.

The gene calls are TRBV3-1 and TRBJ2-7; D is possibly TRBD2 (6 bases). The length of the CDR3 is 16 residues. Germline V gives CDR1 LGHDT, CDR2 YNNKEL (reference sequence). The V end lost 3 bases, the J end lost 2 bases, and 17 bases lay between the germline ends. The CDR3 is CASSQTPVGLAYEQYF. CDR3 coding DNA: TGTGCCAGCAGCCAGACCCCTGTGGGACTGGCCTACGAGCAGTACTTC.

The chain links TRBV7-2 to TRBJ2-7; 7 nucleotides match TRBD2. Germline CDR1 is SGHTA and CDR2 is FQGNSA. This CDR3 comprises 13 residues. V gave up 3 bases and J gave up 6 bases; unmatched junction bases: 5. The CDR3 DNA reads TGTGCCAGCAGCTTCTTGGGCGGGGGCGAGCAGTACTTC. Protein: CASSFLGGGEQYF.

This sequence joins TRBV30 and TRBJ2-5, with 8 nucleotides matching TRBD2. Germline values: CDR1 GTSNPN, CDR2 SVGIG (reference sequence). This CDR3 has 13 residues. V lost 1 base and J lost 8; bases outside the gene matches: 6. The CDR3 DNA sequence: TGTGCCTGGAGTGAAGCGGGAGTGGGTACCCAGTACTTC. It specifies CAWSEAGVGTQYF.

The gene calls are TRBV4-3 and TRBJ2-7; D tentatively fits TRBD1 or TRBD2 (5 bases each). This CDR3 has 16 amino acids. CDR1 is LGHNA and CDR2 is YSLEER in the germline V gene. V gave up 4 bases and J gave up 0 bases, with 16 bases separating them. CDR3 region: CASSRGHGDRSYEQYF. The CDR3, as DNA: TGCGCCAGCAGCCGCGGACACGGGGACCGCTCCTACGAGCAGTACTTC.